The T cell receptor beta chain under discussion was sequenced for a study of blood T cell repertoires in COVID-19. Methods used by the authors: Estimation of nucleated cell counts was performed using reference gene primer amplification. The repertoire was sequenced with immunoSEQ multiplex PCR; TCRdb's copy has only in-frame clones and lacks some. That table gives V, J and clone size, and the DNA gave D and trimming. The profile shows around 180,000 clones, 88% of them singletons. This TCR came from a woman aged 30 to 39 with acute or convalescent COVID-19. Sequencing was carried out using peripheral blood.

CDR3 region: CASSRGLGRYNEQFF. CDR3 nucleotide sequence: TGCGCCAGCAGTCGGGGGTTAGGGCGATACAATGAGCAGTTCTTC. The chain uses TRBV5-1 and TRBJ2-1, with a tentative D call TRBD2 (6 bases). CDR1 SGHRS and CDR2 YFSETQ come from the germline V gene. V was clipped by 5 bases and J by 4 bases, with 16 bases between them. The CDR3 loop spans 15 amino acids.